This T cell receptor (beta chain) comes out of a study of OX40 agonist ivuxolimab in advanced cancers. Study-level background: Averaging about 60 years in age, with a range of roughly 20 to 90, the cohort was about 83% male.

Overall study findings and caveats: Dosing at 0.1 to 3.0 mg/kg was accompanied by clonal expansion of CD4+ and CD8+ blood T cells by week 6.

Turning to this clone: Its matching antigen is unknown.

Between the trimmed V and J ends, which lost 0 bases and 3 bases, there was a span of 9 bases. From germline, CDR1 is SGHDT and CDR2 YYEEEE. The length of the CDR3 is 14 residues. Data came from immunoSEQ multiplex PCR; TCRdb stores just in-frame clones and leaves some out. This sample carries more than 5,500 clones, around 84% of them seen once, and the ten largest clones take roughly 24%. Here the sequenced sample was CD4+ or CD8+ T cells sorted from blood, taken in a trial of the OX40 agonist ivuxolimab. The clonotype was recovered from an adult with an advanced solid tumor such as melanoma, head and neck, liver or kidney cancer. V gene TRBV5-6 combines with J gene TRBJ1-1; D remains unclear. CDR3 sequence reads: CASSLGRTYTEAFF. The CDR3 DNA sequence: TGTGCCAGCAGCTTGGGGAGGACCTACACTGAAGCTTTCTTT.